This is a list of T cell receptor beta chains from one sample in a study of cytomegalovirus exposure and HLA in healthy donors. The method was immunoSEQ multiplex PCR; TCRdb's version includes in-frame clones alone and lacks a portion of them. The sample records 150,000 to 200,000 clones, roughly 84% being singletons. Sequenced sample: PBMCs. These receptors were collected from a young man in good health and CMV-seropositive. Both conserved end residues are part of each CDR3. D genes are given only for firm matches. A row's size may be missing; if present it is once, few, many or a size class.

v_gene	d_gene	j_gene	abundance	CDR3aa	CDR3nt
TRBV19	TRBD1	TRBJ1-1	.	CASRQIGTGVYTEAFF	TGTGCCAGTAGACAAATCGGGACAGGGGTGTATACTGAAGCTTTCTTT
TRBV4-1	.	TRBJ2-2	.	CASSQDPASRYAGELFF	TGCGCCAGCAGCCAAGATCCGGCTAGCAGGTACGCCGGGGAGCTGTTTTTT
TRBV12-2	.	TRBJ2-2	once	CAIGDRGRLGELFF	TGTGCAATAGGGGACAGGGGGCGACTCGGGGAGCTGTTTTTT
TRBV11-3	TRBD1	TRBJ1-2	.	CASSFGQGANYGYTF	TGTGCCAGCAGCTTTGGACAGGGCGCCAACTATGGCTACACCTTC
TRBV9	.	TRBJ2-7	.	CASSASDGPRGQYF	TGTGCCAGCAGCGCCTCCGACGGGCCGCGGGGGCAGTACTTC
TRBV18	TRBD2	TRBJ2-7	.	CASSPGLAGVTYEQYF	TGTGCCAGCTCACCGGGACTAGCGGGGGTCACCTACGAGCAGTACTTC
TRBV7-6	.	TRBJ2-2	.	CASRLQGNTGELFF	TGTGCCAGCAGGTTACAGGGGAACACCGGGGAGCTGTTTTTT
TRBV7-9	.	TRBJ2-1	.	CASSVGLAREQFF	TGTGCCAGCAGTGTCGGGCTAGCGCGTGAGCAGTTCTTC
TRBV30	TRBD1	TRBJ2-4	.	CAWSAGTANIQYF	TGTGCCTGGTCGGCCGGGACAGCGAACATTCAGTACTTC
TRBV5-1	.	TRBJ2-5	.	CASRSQSQETQYF	TGCGCCAGCAGAAGCCAAAGCCAAGAGACCCAGTACTTC
TRBV9	TRBD1	TRBJ1-1	.	CASSTTGDLHTEAFF	TGTGCCAGCAGCACGACAGGGGATCTGCACACTGAAGCTTTCTTT
TRBV2	.	TRBJ2-1	once	CASNRVSNEQFF	TGTGCCAGCAATAGAGTGTCTAATGAGCAGTTCTTC
TRBV15	.	TRBJ1-1	.	CATSGTGSEAFF	TGTGCCACCAGTGGAACAGGGTCTGAAGCTTTCTTT
TRBV7-7	TRBD1	TRBJ2-5	.	CASSLGTGQDQETQYF	TGTGCCAGCAGCTTAGGGACTGGACAGGACCAAGAGACCCAGTACTTC
TRBV5-1	.	TRBJ2-6	.	CASSLELSSGANGLTF	TGCGCCAGCAGCTTGGAACTTAGCTCTGGGGCCAACGGCCTGACTTTC
TRBV18	.	TRBJ1-3	.	CASPAGNTIYF	TGTGCCAGCCCTGCGGGAAACACCATATATTTT
TRBV7-2	TRBD1	TRBJ1-2	.	CAWTPGQSNYGYTF	TGTGCCTGGACGCCGGGACAGTCTAACTATGGCTACACCTTC
TRBV19	.	TRBJ1-6	.	CASSIWADSPLHF	TGTGCCAGTAGTATCTGGGCAGACTCACCCCTCCACTTT
TRBV7-9	.	TRBJ2-7	.	CASTYRLAYEQYF	TGTGCCAGCACCTACCGGTTAGCCTACGAGCAGTACTTC
TRBV29-1	TRBD1	TRBJ2-1	.	CSVEGLTGERVGEQFF	TGCAGCGTTGAAGGTTTGACAGGGGAGAGGGTTGGTGAGCAGTTCTTC
TRBV15	TRBD2	TRBJ2-3	few	CATSRDRGLAGETDTQYF	TGTGCCACCAGCAGAGATCGCGGGCTAGCGGGGGAAACAGATACGCAGTATTTT
TRBV9	.	TRBJ2-5	.	CASSLGSLEETQYF	TGTGCCAGCAGCCTAGGGTCTCTAGAAGAGACCCAGTACTTC
TRBV6-1	TRBD1	TRBJ1-2	.	CASSTQGAGYGYTF	TGTGCCAGCAGTACCCAGGGGGCCGGCTATGGCTACACCTTC
TRBV19	.	TRBJ1-6	.	CASSQDSYNSPLHF	TGTGCCAGTAGTCAAGACAGCTATAATTCACCCCTCCACTTT
TRBV4-1	TRBD1	TRBJ2-2	.	CASGTGVTGELFF	TGCGCCAGTGGGACAGGGGTCACCGGGGAGCTGTTTTTT
TRBV7-3	TRBD2	TRBJ2-3	.	CASSSLAGGPDTQYF	TGTGCCAGCAGCTCGCTAGCGGGGGGGCCGGATACGCAGTATTTT
TRBV5-1	.	TRBJ2-7	.	CASSLGGSDNYEQYF	TGCGCCAGCAGCTTGGGCGGCTCGGATAACTACGAGCAGTACTTC
TRBV7-2	TRBD2	TRBJ2-1	.	CASSFSAYGVGGINEQFF	TGTGCCAGCAGCTTCTCGGCCTACGGCGTGGGAGGGATCAATGAGCAGTTCTTC
TRBV11-2	.	TRBJ2-7	.	CASSPGRGYEQYF	TGTGCCAGCAGCCCTGGCAGGGGTTACGAGCAGTACTTC
TRBV30	.	TRBJ2-7	.	CAWSAFGGAYEQYF	TGTGCCTGGAGCGCCTTTGGGGGCGCCTACGAGCAGTACTTC
TRBV10-3	TRBD1	TRBJ1-1	.	CAISGDRGRVNTEAFF	TGTGCCATCAGTGGTGACAGGGGAAGGGTGAACACTGAAGCTTTCTTT
TRBV4-1	.	TRBJ1-5	few	CASSQDGGIGNQPQHF	TGCGCCAGCAGCCAAGACGGGGGTATTGGCAATCAGCCCCAGCATTTT
TRBV23-1	.	TRBJ2-7	.	CASPSASETGYGEQYF	TGCGCCAGCCCATCGGCCTCCGAGACAGGTTACGGCGAGCAGTACTTC
TRBV20-1	.	TRBJ2-1	once	CSALVNEQFF	TGCAGTGCCCTAGTCAATGAGCAGTTCTTC
TRBV6-8	.	TRBJ2-7	.	CASSYRIYEQYF	TGTGCCAGCAGTTACAGAATATACGAGCAGTACTTC
TRBV5-1	.	TRBJ1-1	few	CASSGRGGENTEAFF	TGCGCCAGCAGCGGGAGGGGCGGGGAGAACACTGAAGCTTTCTTT
TRBV9	.	TRBJ1-5	.	CASSVDGQSNQPQHF	TGTGCCAGCAGCGTAGATGGACAGAGCAATCAGCCCCAGCATTTT
TRBV21-1	.	TRBJ2-7	.	CASSKVGGYEQYF	TGTGCCAGCAGCAAAGTTGGCGGTTACGAGCAGTACTTC
TRBV4-1	.	TRBJ2-3	.	CASSLKDSPDTQYF	TGCGCCAGCAGCCTAAAGGATAGCCCCGATACGCAGTATTTT
TRBV9	TRBD2	TRBJ2-2	.	CASSPSGGVTGELFF	TGTGCCAGCAGCCCTAGCGGGGGGGTCACCGGGGAGCTGTTTTTT
TRBV18	TRBD2	TRBJ2-3	.	CASSSGGQADTQYF	TGTGCCAGCTCATCGGGGGGGCAGGCAGATACGCAGTATTTT
TRBV6-5	TRBD1	TRBJ2-3	.	CASSSRQGPTDTQYF	TGTGCCAGCAGTAGCCGACAGGGCCCCACAGATACGCAGTATTTT
TRBV2	.	TRBJ2-2	once	CASSATDRNTGELFF	TGTGCCAGCAGTGCGACGGACAGGAACACCGGGGAGCTGTTTTTT
TRBV11-3	.	TRBJ2-3	.	CATARGAGDTQYF	TGTGCCACAGCCCGGGGGGCGGGAGATACGCAGTATTTT
TRBV30	.	TRBJ1-1	.	CAWNTITGILNTEAFF	TGTGCCTGGAATACCATTACAGGGATACTGAACACTGAAGCTTTCTTT
TRBV4-2	.	TRBJ2-1	few	CASSQGDTNEQFF	TGTGCCAGCAGCCAAGGGGACACAAATGAGCAGTTCTTC
TRBV6-4	.	TRBJ1-5	.	CASSEDSAIPSNQPQHF	TGTGCCAGCAGTGAGGACAGTGCCATACCCAGCAATCAGCCCCAGCATTTT
TRBV11-3	TRBD2	TRBJ2-5	.	CASSPGLAGDQETQYF	TGTGCCAGCAGCCCAGGACTAGCGGGGGACCAAGAGACCCAGTACTTC
TRBV5-1	.	TRBJ2-2	.	CASSSPGSTNTGELFF	TGCGCCAGCAGCTCACCAGGAAGCACGAACACCGGGGAGCTGTTTTTT
TRBV29-1	.	TRBJ2-4	.	CSVEGGTKNIQYF	TGCAGCGTTGAAGGCGGAACCAAAAACATTCAGTACTTC